What follows are 2 T cell receptor beta chains derived from one specimen sequenced in a study of T-cell memory formation after mild COVID-19. TCRdb reprocessed the 5' RACE reads via MiXCR and lists one record per CDR3 protein. The sample consists of more than 35,000 distinct CDR3 sequences, roughly 9.8% of them appearing once. Sample: PBMCs or a T cell subset sorted from them (not recorded which). These receptors all stem from an adult woman who had mild COVID-19 (a few samples of this study predate the infection). Cell type and time point are not known.

The chain couples TRBV10-3 to TRBJ2-1, with D unclear. The V end lost 2 bases, the J end lost 8 bases, and 13 bases lay between the germline ends. Germline V gene sequence: CDR1 ENHRY, CDR2 SYGVKD. The CDR3 sequence is 14 residues long. CDR3 sequence: CAISELLSTDEQFF. DNA for the CDR3: TGTGCCATCAGTGAGCTCTTATCCACCGATGAGCAGTTCTTC.

This clonotype showed up just a few times. V gene TRBV27 combines with J gene TRBJ2-7, with TRBD2 identical over 15 bases. Germline trimming cut 5 bases from V and 2 bases from J; bases unmatched to any gene: 4. This CDR3 comprises 16 residues. Germline V gene sequence: CDR1 MNHEY, CDR2 SMNVEV (reference sequence). Here the CDR3 reads CASSQGLAGGPYEQYF. The DNA of the CDR3 is TGTGCCAGCAGTCAAGGACTAGCGGGAGGGCCCTACGAGCAGTACTTC.